The 10 T cell receptor beta chains reported below all come from one sample, sequenced in a study of identical twins. TCRdb used MiXCR to reprocess the 5' RACE reads, holding one entry per CDR3 protein. This sample has 1.5 million to 2 million distinct CDR3 sequences; roughly a third occur once, and the top ten carry around 0.3%. Sequencing input: cord blood. The receptors originated from a newborn girl in good health.

The V gene is TRBV4-2, the J gene TRBJ2-4, with 8 bases aligning to TRBD2. The CDR3 length is 18 residues. CDR1 is LGHNA, CDR2 YNFKEQ, per germline. V lost 0 bases, J lost 1 base, and 8 bases stayed unmatched. The CDR3 DNA is TGTGCCAGCAGCCAAGATACGGGCGGGGGGCCGGCCAAAAACATTCAGTACTTC. It specifies CASSQDTGGGPAKNIQYF.

In its sample, this clonotype was seen a few times. The J gene is TRBJ1-1, the V gene TRBV7-9; weak D call: TRBD1 (6 bases). Trimming took off 8 bases at V and 5 bases at J, with 12 bases between the two ends. CDR1 is SEHNR, CDR2 FQNEAQ, per germline (reference sequence). This CDR3 has 12 amino acids. The CDR3 sequence: CASEEGETEAFF. The CDR3 DNA is TGTGCCAGCGAGGAGGGGGAGACTGAAGCTTTCTTT.

This clonotype has at least ten counts. This chain joins TRBV25-1 and TRBJ2-7; D might be TRBD1 (6 bases). Germline V gives CDR1 MGHDK, CDR2 SYGVNS. This CDR3 spans 16 amino acids. V lost 3 bases to trimming and J lost 1 base, with 16 bases between them. CDR3 DNA sequence: TGTGCCAGCAGTGACCTATCACAGGGTAGGTCCTACGAGCAGTACTTC. This codes for CASSDLSQGRSYEQYF.

On this clonotype itself: This may be a read error, as it is one base from a much larger clone. CDR3 bases: TGCGCCAGCAGCACCCCACGGACAGGAGTCCCCTACGAGCAGTACTTC. As protein: CASSTPRTGVPYEQYF. The chain couples TRBV5-1 to TRBJ2-7; 7 bases line up with TRBD1. Trimming cost V 4 bases and J 2 bases; bases outside gene matches: 12. This CDR3 region has 16 residues. Germline assignment: CDR1 SGHRS and CDR2 YFSETQ.

This clonotype was seen ten or more times. The chain joins TRBV7-2 to TRBJ2-7, with a tentative D call TRBD1 (5 bases). Germline CDR1 is SGHTA and CDR2 is FQGNSA. CDR3 length: 15 amino acids. Trimming removed 1 base from V and 5 bases from J, with 15 bases in between. The CDR3 spells CASSLGGRTQNEQYF. The CDR3 DNA sequence: TGTGCCAGCAGCTTAGGAGGTCGGACACAAAACGAGCAGTACTTC.

The chain has TRBV25-1 and TRBJ2-7, with D tentatively TRBD1 (6 bases). V gave up 6 bases and J gave up 6 bases, with 18 bases separating them. Germline V CDR1 and CDR2: MGHDK, SYGVNS. CDR3 size: 14 residues. The CDR3 bases are TGTGCCAGCAGCCTAAACAGGCAAGGGGGCGAGCAGTACTTC. Its translation: CASSLNRQGGEQYF.

This clonotype was picked up a small number of times. The rearrangement uses TRBV5-1 and TRBJ2-1; 8 bases line up with TRBD2. The CDR3 sequence is 16 residues long. Looked up from germline, CDR1 is SGHRS and CDR2 is YFSETQ. Trimming at V came to 6 bases and at J to 8 bases, leaving 16 bases not matched to a gene. Written as DNA, the CDR3 is TGCGCCAGCATCCTGTCGGGCTCAGCGGGAGATCATGAGCAGTTCTTC. This gives the protein CASILSGSAGDHEQFF.

The gene calls are TRBV9 and TRBJ2-5; 10 bases fit TRBD2. From germline, CDR1 is SGDLS and CDR2 YYNGEE. V lost 0 bases to trimming and J lost 11 bases; unmatched junction nucleotides: 10. The CDR3 extends over 15 amino acids. The CDR3 region has the DNA TGTGCCAGCAGCGTAGTCTCTAGCGGGAGCAATGAGCAGTACTTC. This codes for CASSVVSSGSNEQYF.

A remark on this clonotype: One end of the junction is discordant with germline, which a read error may explain. The rearrangement links TRBV20-1 to TRBJ2-1; 11 positions match TRBD2. This CDR3 is 15 amino acids long. Germline values: CDR1 DFQATT, CDR2 SNEGSKA (reference sequence). The CDR3 spells CSASYSGGAYKEQFF. CDR3 in DNA: TGCAGTGCTAGTTATAGCGGGGGGGCCTACAAGGAGCAGTTCTTC.

The DNA of the CDR3 is TGTGCCAGTAGGAGGAGGGTGGCTTGTTGTGGCTACACCTTC. Encoded protein: CASRRRVACCGYTF. This rearrangement joins TRBV19 to TRBJ1-2; D gene unclear. Trimming took off 6 bases at V and 7 bases at J, with 18 bases between the two ends. In germline, CDR1 is LNHDA, CDR2 SQIVND (reference sequence). The CDR3 consists of 14 residues.